This TCR beta chain emerged from a study of T cells expressing NK-cell markers. One entry per CDR3 protein, without DNA, is what TCRdb gives after re-calling the 5' RACE reads. Its listing shows more than 400,000 distinct CDR3 sequences. CDR3 length equals 14 residues. Germline values: CDR1 SGHTA, CDR2 FQGNSA. Sequenced input: blood T cells: a sorted CD56 or NKG2C T cell subset, CD4+ or CD8+ T cells, or bulk PBMC T cells (not recorded which). The J gene is TRBJ2-7, the V gene TRBV7-2; TCRdb's D gene call, TRBD2, goes unchecked for lack of DNA. The source of this sequence is a woman between 18 and 75 years old in good health. The CDR3 is CASSFRTISYEQYF.